The entry below describes one TCR beta chain. This clone has more than one count but fewer than ten. It has no known antigen specificity. Nothing much larger sits one base from this clone, and base qualities are not available. Library prep was done by the immunoSEQ multiplex PCR assay. The authors processed their data as follows. A statistical classification framework was developed to diagnose cytomegalovirus status using the catalog of TCR beta chain sequences. The clones in this table, taken by TCRdb from immuneACCESS, are in-frame only. Not every clone is retained; where verified, under half of the shortfall comes from an unresolved V gene, and the cause of the rest is unknown. D and trimming come from the DNA, and the V and J calls and clone size come from that table. Across this sample there are some 170,000 clones, with 80% to 90% seen only once. The ten top clones hold more than 1.2% of the sample.

Taken from the germline V gene, the CDR1 and CDR2 loops are KGHSH and LQKENI. Germline trimming amounts to 1 base on V and 2 bases on J, with 9 as the count of junction bases outside the gene matches. Taken from cysteine to phenylalanine, the CDR3 has 19 residues. Kept here is only the CDR3 DNA, which spans 57 bases and is read in frame from base 1. The source of the sample is a study of cytomegalovirus exposure and HLA in healthy donors (dated by TCRdb to 2017 to 2019). With respect to the entire study: According to a later analysis, the 120 or so validation repertoires were produced on the same platform as the 666 repertoires of the first cohort. The study was designed to test whether signatures of past pathogen exposure could be identified by cataloging public T cell receptors. Besides the first cohort of some 670 subjects, a separate validation cohort made up of 95 to 150 different subjects was used. The study combined high-throughput TCR immunosequencing, statistical association of individual TCRs with disease status, and machine learning to predict cytomegalovirus infection status.

Study-wide conclusions, independent of this receptor: The validation cohort had no HLA typing available for a later analysis, so co-occurrence within that cohort was assessed over all 120 or so repertoires. While some public TCRs were present in many individuals, most TCR sequences turned up only very rarely across donors. A few of the identified cytomegalovirus-associated TCR beta chains were confirmed in vitro to be specific for cytomegalovirus antigens. Of the cluster scores, 85% to 95% were above 0 in a later analysis, which found that TCRs clustered in the first cohort also tended to co-occur in the 130 or so validation repertoires. In both the original and validation cohorts, the classifier was reported to diagnose cytomegalovirus status with high specificity and sensitivity. The authors suggested that the approach could potentially be extended to other disease states and immunological phenotypes. The study listed approximately 160 TCR beta chains as associated with cytomegalovirus.

Separate from the roughly 650-subject first cohort, the validation cohort of more than 90 subjects was the group to which the donors belonged. Specimen: PBMCs. The rearrangement combines TRBV18 with TRBJ2-2, and 11 bases in between align with TRBD2. The TCR comes from a woman in her twenties or thirties in good health and CMV-seronegative. The CDR3: CASSPRPLAGAPNTGELFF. The DNA reads TGTGCCAGCTCACCACGGCCACTAGCGGGGGCCCCAAACACCGGGGAGCTGTTTTTT.